Listed below are T cell receptor beta chains from one sample, sequenced in a study of long-term antiretroviral therapy in people with HIV. Sequencing used immunoSEQ multiplex PCR; TCRdb keeps in-frame clones, though not all of them. The sample holds some 19,000 clones, 86% seen once. Sample: unsorted PBMCs, taken 0.5 years after starting antiretroviral therapy. These receptors all come from a man in his forties or fifties with HIV. Each CDR3 is given with its conserved first and last residue. Each record gives: V gene, J gene, D gene, clone size, CDR3 DNA, CDR3 protein. The D gene is left open where the match is weak. Clone size is not always given. Where it is, it says once, few, many or a class for expanded clones.

v_gene: TRBV11-2; j_gene: TRBJ2-1; d_gene: NA; abundance: NA; CDR3nt: TGTGCCAGCAGCTTAGCTCGTGGTGCGTTGGGCTATGAGCAGTTCTTC; CDR3aa: CASSLARGALGYEQFF
v_gene: TRBV4-3; j_gene: TRBJ2-3; d_gene: NA; abundance: medium-sized; CDR3nt: TGCGCCAGCAGCCAAGCCGCGCCCCTCACAGATACGCAGTATTTT; CDR3aa: CASSQAAPLTDTQYF
v_gene: TRBV9; j_gene: TRBJ2-5; d_gene: NA; abundance: NA; CDR3nt: TGTGCCAGCAGCGTTGTGGCTGAAGAGACCCAGTACTTC; CDR3aa: CASSVVAEETQYF
v_gene: TRBV11-2; j_gene: TRBJ2-7; d_gene: NA; abundance: NA; CDR3nt: TGTGCCAGCACCGAACCAGTTTCCTACGAGCAGTACTTC; CDR3aa: CASTEPVSYEQYF
v_gene: TRBV7-2; j_gene: TRBJ2-1; d_gene: NA; abundance: NA; CDR3nt: TGTGCCAGCAGCTTAGAAAATTTGGCGGGAAAAAATGAGCAGTTCTTC; CDR3aa: CASSLENLAGKNEQFF
v_gene: TRBV5-8; j_gene: TRBJ1-1; d_gene: NA; abundance: NA; CDR3nt: TGTGCCAGCAGCACCTTCCGGGAACTGAACACTGAAGCTTTCTTT; CDR3aa: CASSTFRELNTEAFF
v_gene: TRBV4-2; j_gene: TRBJ2-3; d_gene: TRBD2; abundance: once; CDR3nt: TGTGCCAGCAGCCGCCGACTAGCGGGAGAGGGGGCAGATACGCAGTATTTT; CDR3aa: CASSRRLAGEGADTQYF
v_gene: TRBV5-8; j_gene: TRBJ2-7; d_gene: NA; abundance: NA; CDR3nt: TGTGCCAGCAGCATAGGAGACTACGAGCAGTACTTC; CDR3aa: CASSIGDYEQYF
v_gene: TRBV7-2; j_gene: TRBJ2-5; d_gene: TRBD2; abundance: NA; CDR3nt: TGTGCCAGCAGCTTGGGCGGGGGGCCCCAAGAGACCCAGTACTTC; CDR3aa: CASSLGGGPQETQYF
v_gene: TRBV4-1; j_gene: TRBJ1-4; d_gene: NA; abundance: NA; CDR3nt: TGCGCCAGCAGCCAAGATCCGGCCTGGCGACTGTTTTTT; CDR3aa: CASSQDPAWRLFF
v_gene: TRBV27; j_gene: TRBJ1-1; d_gene: NA; abundance: NA; CDR3nt: TGTGCCAGCAACCCCGGGGAGAGAATGAACACTGAAGCTTTCTTT; CDR3aa: CASNPGERMNTEAFF
v_gene: TRBV5-6; j_gene: TRBJ2-6; d_gene: NA; abundance: NA; CDR3nt: TGTGCCAGCAGCACATCTGACTCTGGGGCCAACGTCCTGACTTTC; CDR3aa: CASSTSDSGANVLTF
v_gene: TRBV20-1; j_gene: TRBJ2-7; d_gene: NA; abundance: NA; CDR3nt: TGCAGTGCTAGGACGGGGTACGAGCAGTACTTC; CDR3aa: CSARTGYEQYF
v_gene: TRBV4-3; j_gene: TRBJ2-3; d_gene: TRBD1; abundance: NA; CDR3nt: TGCGCCAGCAGCCATTCCGGGACAGGGGGCGCAGATACGCAGTATTTT; CDR3aa: CASSHSGTGGADTQYF
v_gene: TRBV6-6; j_gene: TRBJ2-1; d_gene: NA; abundance: NA; CDR3nt: TGTGCCAGCAGTTTCCTCCGGGACAATGAGCAGTTCTTC; CDR3aa: CASSFLRDNEQFF
v_gene: TRBV25-1; j_gene: TRBJ2-2; d_gene: NA; abundance: NA; CDR3nt: TGTGCCAGCAGTGAGGTTGGCGGGGAGCTGTTTTTT; CDR3aa: CASSEVGGELFF
v_gene: TRBV18; j_gene: TRBJ2-2; d_gene: NA; abundance: NA; CDR3nt: TGTGCCAGCTCACCACCGGTAGGGGCAAGAACCGGGGAGCTGTTTTTT; CDR3aa: CASSPPVGARTGELFF
v_gene: TRBV9; j_gene: TRBJ2-5; d_gene: TRBD2; abundance: NA; CDR3nt: TGTGCCAGCAGCAGGGGGGGGACTAGCGGCGGAGAGACCCAGTACTTC; CDR3aa: CASSRGGTSGGETQYF
v_gene: TRBV11-3; j_gene: TRBJ1-1; d_gene: NA; abundance: NA; CDR3nt: TGTGCCAGCAGCTTAGGAGGACTCAGTGAAGCTTTCTTT; CDR3aa: CASSLGGLSEAFF
v_gene: TRBV28; j_gene: TRBJ2-1; d_gene: TRBD1; abundance: NA; CDR3nt: TGTGCCAGCAGGCCAAGGACAGGGCCGTACAATGAGCAGTTCTTC; CDR3aa: CASRPRTGPYNEQFF
v_gene: TRBV7-8; j_gene: TRBJ2-5; d_gene: NA; abundance: NA; CDR3nt: TGTGCCAGCAGCCACCGGGGCCAAGAGACCCAGTACTTC; CDR3aa: CASSHRGQETQYF
v_gene: TRBV19; j_gene: TRBJ1-2; d_gene: TRBD1; abundance: NA; CDR3nt: TGTGCCGTTAATCCGGGACAGACGGTAGCTAACTATGGCTACACCTTC; CDR3aa: CAVNPGQTVANYGYTF
v_gene: TRBV28; j_gene: TRBJ2-7; d_gene: TRBD1; abundance: NA; CDR3nt: TGTGCCAGCAGTTTATGGCTAGGGGGCAACACCTACGAGCAGTACTTC; CDR3aa: CASSLWLGGNTYEQYF
v_gene: TRBV9; j_gene: TRBJ2-2; d_gene: NA; abundance: NA; CDR3nt: TGTGCCAGCAGCGCGGGAACCTTGAACACCGGGGAGCTGTTTTTT; CDR3aa: CASSAGTLNTGELFF
v_gene: TRBV18; j_gene: TRBJ2-3; d_gene: NA; abundance: NA; CDR3nt: TGTGCCAGCTCACCCCTTCAGGACACCGATACGCAGTATTTT; CDR3aa: CASSPLQDTDTQYF
v_gene: TRBV7-9; j_gene: TRBJ2-7; d_gene: TRBD1; abundance: NA; CDR3nt: TGTGCCAGCAGCGGGCAGGGGGTGGGCATCTACGAGCAGTACTTC; CDR3aa: CASSGQGVGIYEQYF
v_gene: TRBV6-1; j_gene: TRBJ1-2; d_gene: NA; abundance: NA; CDR3nt: TGTGCTAGCCAGAGTTCTTACTATGGCTACACCTTC; CDR3aa: CASQSSYYGYTF
v_gene: TRBV6-4; j_gene: TRBJ2-3; d_gene: NA; abundance: NA; CDR3nt: TGTGCCAGCAGTCCCTACGAAAACACAGATACGCAGTATTTT; CDR3aa: CASSPYENTDTQYF
v_gene: TRBV7-9; j_gene: TRBJ2-7; d_gene: NA; abundance: NA; CDR3nt: TGTGCCAGCAGCTTAGGAGACATAGTATACGAGCAGTACTTC; CDR3aa: CASSLGDIVYEQYF
v_gene: TRBV10-3; j_gene: TRBJ2-7; d_gene: NA; abundance: NA; CDR3nt: TGTGCCATCAGTGACCCAGCTGCCCGGGGTGAGCAGTACTTC; CDR3aa: CAISDPAARGEQYF
v_gene: TRBV27; j_gene: TRBJ2-7; d_gene: NA; abundance: NA; CDR3nt: TGTGCCAGCAGTTCGGTCATGGGCGAGCAGTACTTC; CDR3aa: CASSSVMGEQYF
v_gene: TRBV11-2; j_gene: TRBJ2-3; d_gene: NA; abundance: NA; CDR3nt: TGTGCCAGCAGCTTAGAATCCTTCTCCGGGGATACGCAGTATTTT; CDR3aa: CASSLESFSGDTQYF
v_gene: TRBV6-5; j_gene: TRBJ1-4; d_gene: TRBD1; abundance: once; CDR3nt: TGTGCCAGCAGTGTGACAGGGGGCGGTGAAAAACTGTTTTTT; CDR3aa: CASSVTGGGEKLFF
v_gene: TRBV15; j_gene: TRBJ2-1; d_gene: NA; abundance: NA; CDR3nt: TGTGCCACCAGCAGAGGAGAACTAGCTCATGAGCAGTTCTTC; CDR3aa: CATSRGELAHEQFF
v_gene: TRBV7-8; j_gene: TRBJ1-1; d_gene: NA; abundance: NA; CDR3nt: TGTGCCAGCAGCCCTTCACAGGGGAACACTGAAGCTTTCTTT; CDR3aa: CASSPSQGNTEAFF
v_gene: TRBV30; j_gene: TRBJ2-7; d_gene: TRBD1; abundance: NA; CDR3nt: TGTGCCTGGAAACAGGGGAGTTACGAGCAGTACTTC; CDR3aa: CAWKQGSYEQYF
v_gene: TRBV7-8; j_gene: TRBJ1-3; d_gene: NA; abundance: NA; CDR3nt: TGTGCCAGCAGCCTGGTGGGCCCCTCTGGAAACACCATATATTTT; CDR3aa: CASSLVGPSGNTIYF
v_gene: TRBV10-2; j_gene: TRBJ2-3; d_gene: NA; abundance: NA; CDR3nt: TGCGCCAGCAGTGAGAACGGGGGTGTTGATACGCAGTATTTT; CDR3aa: CASSENGGVDTQYF
v_gene: TRBV7-2; j_gene: TRBJ2-5; d_gene: NA; abundance: NA; CDR3nt: TGTGCCAGCAGCCCACAGGGCAGGGAGACCCAGTACTTC; CDR3aa: CASSPQGRETQYF
v_gene: TRBV27; j_gene: TRBJ1-3; d_gene: TRBD1; abundance: NA; CDR3nt: TGTGCCAGCAGTCCGGGGACAGGACGCTCTGGAAACACCATATATTTT; CDR3aa: CASSPGTGRSGNTIYF
v_gene: TRBV18; j_gene: TRBJ1-3; d_gene: NA; abundance: NA; CDR3nt: TGTGCCAGCTCACCAGAGGGCTCTGGAAACACCATATATTTT; CDR3aa: CASSPEGSGNTIYF
v_gene: TRBV28; j_gene: TRBJ1-1; d_gene: NA; abundance: medium-sized; CDR3nt: TGTGCCAGCAGTTTATCCCCGGTCACTGAAGCTTTCTTT; CDR3aa: CASSLSPVTEAFF
v_gene: TRBV7-9; j_gene: TRBJ2-1; d_gene: NA; abundance: NA; CDR3nt: TGTGCCAGCAGCTTAGGGCAGCATGAGCAGTTCTTC; CDR3aa: CASSLGQHEQFF
v_gene: TRBV14; j_gene: TRBJ1-2; d_gene: NA; abundance: NA; CDR3nt: TGTGCCAGCAGCCAAGATGAGGGGAATGGCTACACCTTC; CDR3aa: CASSQDEGNGYTF
v_gene: TRBV7-9; j_gene: TRBJ2-5; d_gene: NA; abundance: NA; CDR3nt: TGTGCCAGCACCCAAGGGGGGGTAGAGACCCAGTACTTC; CDR3aa: CASTQGGVETQYF
v_gene: TRBV5-5; j_gene: TRBJ2-3; d_gene: TRBD1; abundance: NA; CDR3nt: TGTGCCAGCAGCAAGGTTTCCGGGGACAGGGTAACAGATACGCAGTATTTT; CDR3aa: CASSKVSGDRVTDTQYF
v_gene: TRBV5-6; j_gene: TRBJ1-3; d_gene: TRBD1; abundance: NA; CDR3nt: TGTGCCAGCAGCTTGTCAGGGGGCGGAAACACCATATATTTT; CDR3aa: CASSLSGGGNTIYF
v_gene: TRBV10-2; j_gene: TRBJ1-1; d_gene: NA; abundance: NA; CDR3nt: TGCGCCAGCAGTAACCCCAGACCCATGAACACTGAAGCTTTCTTT; CDR3aa: CASSNPRPMNTEAFF
v_gene: TRBV28; j_gene: TRBJ1-1; d_gene: NA; abundance: once; CDR3nt: TGTGCCATCCAGGGCGACACTGAAGCTTTCTTT; CDR3aa: CAIQGDTEAFF
v_gene: TRBV2; j_gene: TRBJ2-7; d_gene: NA; abundance: NA; CDR3nt: TGTGCCAGCATCGCACAGAGCAACTTGGCCTACGAGCAGTACTTC; CDR3aa: CASIAQSNLAYEQYF
v_gene: TRBV28; j_gene: TRBJ1-5; d_gene: NA; abundance: NA; CDR3nt: TGTGCCAGCAGTTCGGATTTTATGGGCGGCCAGCCCCAGCATTTT; CDR3aa: CASSSDFMGGQPQHF